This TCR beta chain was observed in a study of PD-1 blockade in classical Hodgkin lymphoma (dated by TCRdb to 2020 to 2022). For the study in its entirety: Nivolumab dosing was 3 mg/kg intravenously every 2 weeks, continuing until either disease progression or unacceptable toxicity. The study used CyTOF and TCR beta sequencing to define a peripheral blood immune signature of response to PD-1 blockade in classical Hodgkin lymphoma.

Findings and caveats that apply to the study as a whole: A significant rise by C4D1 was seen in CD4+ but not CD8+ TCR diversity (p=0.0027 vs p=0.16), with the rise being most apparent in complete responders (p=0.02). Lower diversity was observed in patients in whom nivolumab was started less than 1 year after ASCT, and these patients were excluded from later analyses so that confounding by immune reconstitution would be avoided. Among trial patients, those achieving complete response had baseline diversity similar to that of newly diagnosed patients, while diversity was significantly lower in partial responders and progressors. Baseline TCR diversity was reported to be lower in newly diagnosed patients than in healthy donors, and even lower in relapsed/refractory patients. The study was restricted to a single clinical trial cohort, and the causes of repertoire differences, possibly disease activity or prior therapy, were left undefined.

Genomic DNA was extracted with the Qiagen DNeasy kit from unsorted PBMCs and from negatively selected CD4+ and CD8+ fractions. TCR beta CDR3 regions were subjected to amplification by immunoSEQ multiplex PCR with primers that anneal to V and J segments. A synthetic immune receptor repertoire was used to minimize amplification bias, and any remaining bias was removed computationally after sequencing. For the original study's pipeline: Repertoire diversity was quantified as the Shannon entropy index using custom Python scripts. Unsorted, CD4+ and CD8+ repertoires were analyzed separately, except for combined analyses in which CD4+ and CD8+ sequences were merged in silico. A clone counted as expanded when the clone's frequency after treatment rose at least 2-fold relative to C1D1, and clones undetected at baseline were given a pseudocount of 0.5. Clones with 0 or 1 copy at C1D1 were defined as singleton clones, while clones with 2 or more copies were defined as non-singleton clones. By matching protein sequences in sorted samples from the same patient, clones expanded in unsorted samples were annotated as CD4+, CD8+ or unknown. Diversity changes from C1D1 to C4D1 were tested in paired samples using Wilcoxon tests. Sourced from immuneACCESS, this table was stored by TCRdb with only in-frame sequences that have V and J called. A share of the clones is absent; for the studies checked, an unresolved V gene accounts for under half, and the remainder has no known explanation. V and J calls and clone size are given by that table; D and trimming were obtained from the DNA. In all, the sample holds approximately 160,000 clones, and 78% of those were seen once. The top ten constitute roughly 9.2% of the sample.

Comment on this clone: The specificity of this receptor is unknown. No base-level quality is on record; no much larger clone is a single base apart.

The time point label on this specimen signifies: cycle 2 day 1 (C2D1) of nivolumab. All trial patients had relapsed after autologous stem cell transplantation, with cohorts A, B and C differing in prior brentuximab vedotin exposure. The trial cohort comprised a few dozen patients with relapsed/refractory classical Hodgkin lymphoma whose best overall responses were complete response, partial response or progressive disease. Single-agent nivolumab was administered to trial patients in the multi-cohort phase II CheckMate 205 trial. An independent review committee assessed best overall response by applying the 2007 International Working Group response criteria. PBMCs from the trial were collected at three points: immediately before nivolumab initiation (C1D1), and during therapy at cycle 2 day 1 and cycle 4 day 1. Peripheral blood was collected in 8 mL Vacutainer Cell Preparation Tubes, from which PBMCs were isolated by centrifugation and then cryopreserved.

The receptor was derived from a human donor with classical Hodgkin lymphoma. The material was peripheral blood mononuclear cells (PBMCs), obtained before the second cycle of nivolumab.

The encoded CDR3 is CASSLRPNSPLHF. In nucleotide form, the sequence is TGTGCCAGCAGCTTGAGACCAAATTCACCCCTCCACTTT. Rearrangement joined TRBV5-6 to TRBJ1-6, with the D gene too uncertain to name. CDR1 and CDR2 were assigned from the germline V gene as SGHDT and YYEEEE. The CDR3 sequence holds 13 residues, the cysteine and phenylalanine included. The retained sequence is limited to the CDR3, 39 bases, with the frame set at the first base. Deletion took 1 base off V and 7 bases off J, with a span of 6 bases between the germline ends.